These 26 T cell receptor beta chains came from one sample sequenced in a study of T cells in Graves' hyperthyroidism and ophthalmopathy. The CDR3 regions of TCR beta were amplified from RNA transcripts. The HTBI primer set was used in a first-round RT-PCR of the TCR CDR3. TCRdb passed the multiplex PCR reads through MiXCR, listing each CDR3 protein once. The sample holds approximately 590,000 distinct CDR3 sequences, around 16% seen once. The sequenced sample was blood. The receptors come from a woman younger than 45 with Graves' hyperthyroidism.

The chain is built from TRBV20-1 and TRBJ2-5; D gene ambiguous. The germline CDR1 and CDR2 sequences are DFQATT and SNEGSKA (reference sequence). V lost 5 bases, J lost 3 bases, and 13 bases lay in between. There are 13 residues in the CDR3. The CDR3 protein is CSALLAVEETQYF. CDR3 bases: TGCAGTGCTCTATTGGCGGTTGAAGAGACCCAGTACTTC.

About this clonotype: A read error may explain this, as a much larger clone is one base away. This chain joins TRBV6-5 and TRBJ2-1; the match to TRBD2 covers 12 bases. The length of the CDR3 is 16 residues. CDR1 and CDR2 from the germline V gene are MNHEY and SVGAGI. V trimming: 2 bases; J trimming: 7 bases; junction bases outside the gene matches: 6. The CDR3 loop reads CASSYTQLAGGNEQFF. The CDR3 nucleotides read TGTGCCAGCAGTTACACGCAACTAGCGGGAGGTAATGAGCAGTTCTTC.

This clonotype was seen repeatedly, ten times or more. The chain employs TRBV25-1 and TRBJ2-7, with D perhaps TRBD1 (5 bases). The germline gives CDR1 MGHDK, CDR2 SYGVNS. CDR3 length: 15 amino acids. V lost 3 bases and J 2 bases, leaving 14 bases between the germline ends. CDR3 DNA: TGTGCCAGCAGTGATTCTCCAGGGATCCCCTACGAGCAGTACTTC. Residues: CASSDSPGIPYEQYF.

This clonotype was found many times. The rearrangement links TRBV30 to TRBJ2-2; 7 bases align to TRBD1. The CDR3 is made up of 15 amino acids. The ends lost 0 bases at V and 4 bases at J; junction bases unmatched: 5. From germline, CDR1 is GTSNPN and CDR2 SVGIG (reference sequence). The CDR3 loop reads CAWSVQGQITGELFF. The DNA for the CDR3 is TGTGCCTGGAGTGTACAGGGACAGATCACCGGGGAGCTGTTTTTT.

This clonotype was picked up many times. V and J are TRBV11-2 and TRBJ2-7; 13 bases agree with TRBD2. CDR1 is SGHAT and CDR2 is FQNNGV in the germline V gene. J lost 7 bases, V lost 6 bases, and 9 bases had no gene match. The CDR3 has 15 residues. Written as DNA, the CDR3 is TGTGCCAGCAGTACCGGGACTAGCGGGATCAGAGAGCAGTACTTC. Amino acid sequence: CASSTGTSGIREQYF.

This clonotype was observed a handful of times. The J gene is TRBJ2-1, the V gene TRBV7-2; D remains unclear. Trimming took 5 bases from V and 7 from J, leaving 15 bases between them. The length of the CDR3 is 14 residues. Germline CDR1 SGHTA, CDR2 FQGNSA. The CDR3 loop is CASSPLGLGNEQFF. The CDR3 DNA reads TGTGCCAGCAGCCCCCTCGGTCTCGGGAATGAGCAGTTCTTC.

This clonotype has at least ten counts. This chain uses TRBV28 with TRBJ2-4; 8 positions agree with TRBD1. From germline, CDR1 is MDHEN and CDR2 SYDVKM. Unmatched junction bases numbered 7, after V lost 7 bases and J lost 8 bases. CDR3 length equals 13 residues. The CDR3 here is CASTLTGVDIQYF. The CDR3 coding sequence is TGTGCCAGCACATTGACAGGGGTGGACATTCAGTACTTC. The full variable domain, its missing parts supplied by reference TRBV28 and TRBJ2-4, is DVKVTQSSRYLVKRTGEKVFLECVQDMDHENMFWYRQDPGLGLRLIYFSYDVKMKEKGDIPEGYSVSREKKERFSLILESASTNQTSMYLCASTLTGVDIQYFGAGTRLSVL.

This clonotype was recorded at least ten times. The chain employs TRBV29-1 and TRBJ2-4; 8 nucleotides match TRBD2. Per germline, CDR1 SQVTM and CDR2 ANQGSEA. J gave up 6 bases and V 5 bases, and 18 bases lay outside the gene matches. CDR3 size: 17 residues. CDR3 protein: CSVNYLGSGRSLNIQYF. As DNA, the CDR3 is TGCAGCGTTAACTATCTGGGAAGCGGGAGATCGCTAAACATTCAGTACTTC.

CDR3 nucleotide sequence: TGTGCCAGCAGTGCCCCGGGACAGGGGGCCATCTACAATGAGCAGTTCTTC. This codes for CASSAPGQGAIYNEQFF. The genes are TRBV28 and TRBJ2-1; 12 bases match TRBD1. The CDR3 consists of 17 residues. CDR1 is MDHEN, CDR2 SYDVKM, per germline. The V and J ends lost 5 bases and 3 bases, in that order; junction bases with no gene match: 8.

The chain carries TRBV6-1 and TRBJ2-7; 15 positions agree with TRBD2. The trim removed 9 bases at V and 2 bases at J, leaving 20 bases unmatched. This CDR3 comprises 20 residues. Germline CDR1 is MNHNS and CDR2 is SASEGT. CDR3 nucleotides: TGTGCCAGTCCAAGGGACAGCCCGGGACTAGCGGGAGGAGGGACCTACGAGCAGTACTTC. Protein product: CASPRDSPGLAGGGTYEQYF.

This clonotype appeared a few times. The chain links TRBV12-3 or TRBV12-4 to TRBJ2-1, with 7 nucleotides matching TRBD2. V shed 7 bases and J 3 bases; nucleotides not matched to a gene: 9. The CDR3 is 15 residues long. The CDR3 protein is CASTSGGSYYNEQFF. The CDR3 nucleotides are TGTGCCAGCACCTCGGGGGGAAGCTACTACAATGAGCAGTTCTTC.

This clonotype was detected ten times or more. The chain is built from TRBV14 and TRBJ2-7; TRBD2 matches at 10 bases. V shed 4 bases, J shed 1 base, and the junction held 25 bases outside the gene matches. The germline V gene has CDR1 SGHDN and CDR2 FVKESK. The CDR3 extends over 22 amino acids. The CDR3 nucleotides read TGTGCCAGCAGCCCACTAAGCGTAGGCCCTAGCGGGAGTTCCCCGACGTCCTACGAGCAGTACTTC. This translates into CASSPLSVGPSGSSPTSYEQYF. Full variable domain (rest looked up from reference TRBV14 and TRBJ2-7): EAGVTQFPSHSVIEKGQTVTLRCDPISGHDNLYWYRRVMGKEIKFLLHFVKESKQDESGMPNNRFLAERTGGTYSTLKVQPAELEDSGVYFCASSPLSVGPSGSSPTSYEQYFGPGTRLTVT.

This clonotype was recorded many times. This chain uses TRBV27 with TRBJ2-3, with TRBD2 identical over 7 bases. J lost 4 bases, V lost 6 bases, and 13 bases had no gene match. Germline CDR1 and CDR2: MNHEY and SMNVEV (reference sequence). The CDR3 consists of 16 residues. The CDR3 protein is CASSRDIAGGADTQYF. The DNA for the CDR3 is TGTGCCAGCAGCCGCGACATAGCGGGCGGCGCAGATACGCAGTATTTT.

J is TRBJ1-3 and V is TRBV19; no firm D call. This CDR3 region has 19 residues. The germline V gene encodes CDR1 LNHDA and CDR2 SQIVND (reference sequence). V was trimmed by 7 bases and J by 0 bases, leaving 25 bases between them. Written as DNA, the CDR3 is TGTGCCAGTAAGAAAACGGACGGCGAATTTGGCCGCTCTGGAAACACCATATATTTT. This encodes CASKKTDGEFGRSGNTIYF.

This clonotype was observed many times. The V and J genes are TRBV12-3 or TRBV12-4 and TRBJ2-1, with D possibly TRBD2 on 6 matching bases. The CDR3 loop spans 14 amino acids. The germline V and J ends were trimmed by 0 bases and 8 bases, with 11 bases remaining between them. CDR3 sequence reads: CASSLAGTAHEQFF. CDR3 DNA: TGTGCCAGCAGTTTAGCGGGGACTGCCCATGAGCAGTTCTTC.

This chain connects TRBV19 to TRBJ2-2; no firm D call. The germline V gene has CDR1 LNHDA and CDR2 SQIVND (reference sequence). The CDR3 consists of 11 residues. V lost 7 bases to trimming and J lost 7 bases, with 7 bases between them. DNA for the CDR3: TGTGCCAGTACCTCTTTCGGGGAGCTGTTTTTT. Residues: CASTSFGELFF.

This clonotype was recorded at least ten times. V usage is TRBV30 and J usage is TRBJ2-1; D is possibly TRBD1 (6 bases). The germline V gene encodes CDR1 GTSNPN and CDR2 SVGIG (reference sequence). Deletions cut 8 bases from V and 13 bases from J, with 24 bases between. CDR3 length: 13 amino acids. The CDR3 DNA is TGTGCCCTAACAACGGGACACCGTGAATCTCAGTTCTTC. Its protein product is CALTTGHRESQFF.

The chain couples TRBV5-4 to TRBJ2-1; 14 bases map to TRBD2. Germline CDR1 reads SGHNT; CDR2 reads YYREEE (reference sequence). The V and J ends lost 2 bases and 8 bases, in that order; junction bases with no gene match: 15. The CDR3 runs to 19 residues. CDR3 coding DNA: TGTGCCAGCAGCTTTTTGCAGGGACTAGCGGGAGATAGGGTAGATGAGCAGTTCTTC. The encoded protein is CASSFLQGLAGDRVDEQFF.

CDR3 in amino acids: CASSFARTSLEFFSTDTQYF. DNA of the CDR3: TGTGCCAGCAGTTTTGCGAGGACCTCTCTGGAATTTTTTAGCACAGATACGCAGTATTTT. The rearrangement uses TRBV28 and TRBJ2-3, with D hard to call. The CDR3 is made up of 20 amino acids. CDR1 and CDR2 (germline): MDHEN, SYDVKM. Trimming cost V 3 bases and J 0 bases, with 25 bases left between them.

In its sample, this clonotype was seen many times. This sequence joins TRBV27 and TRBJ1-4; D not certain. Trimming shortened V by 5 bases and J by 7 bases, and 14 bases separated the two germline ends. Germline CDR1 MNHEY, CDR2 SMNVEV (reference sequence). The length of the CDR3 is 14 residues. CDR3 DNA sequence: TGTGCCAGCAGTCCGGGCACATCGGGTGAAAAACTGTTTTTT. It yields the protein CASSPGTSGEKLFF.

The rearrangement uses TRBV25-1 and TRBJ2-7; 7 nucleotides match TRBD2. Trimming cost V 6 bases and J 3 bases; bases outside gene matches: 14. This CDR3 contains 16 residues. Germline CDR1 MGHDK, CDR2 SYGVNS. For the CDR3, the DNA is TGTGCCAGCAGGAAGGGTGGCGGCGGGAGTAGCTACGAGCAGTACTTC. This gives the protein CASRKGGGGSSYEQYF.

There are many counts of this clonotype. The CDR3 region has the DNA TGTGCCAGCAGCTTAGTAGCAGGGAACACCGGGGAGCTGTTTTTT. Protein: CASSLVAGNTGELFF. V is TRBV7-2 and J is TRBJ2-2, with D unresolved. Germline-derived CDR1 and CDR2 are SGHTA and FQGNSA. Deletions cut 1 base from V and 1 base from J, with 7 bases between. The CDR3 contains 15 residues.

The chain uses TRBV7-8 and TRBJ2-3; 12 nucleotides line up with TRBD2. Germline CDR1 and CDR2: SGHVS and FQNEAQ. The CDR3 length is 16 residues. V lost 5 bases, J lost 4 bases, and 7 bases stayed unmatched. The CDR3 loop is CASSRSSGRGADTQYF. The CDR3 nucleotides are TGTGCCAGCAGCCGGTCTAGCGGGAGGGGCGCAGATACGCAGTATTTT.

This clonotype was seen at least ten times. This rearrangement joins TRBV24-1 to TRBJ2-1; 8 nucleotides agree with TRBD1. Germline V gene lookup returns CDR1 KGHDR and CDR2 SFDVKD. CDR3 length: 14 residues. With 3 bases clipped from V and 7 bases from J, the junction kept 4 bases outside the gene matches. The CDR3 DNA reads as TGTGCCACCAGTGATCCTGGGACAGGAAATGAGCAGTTCTTC. Translation: CATSDPGTGNEQFF.

The chain combines TRBV20-1 with TRBJ2-3; tentatively, D is TRBD2 (6 bases). Germline values: CDR1 DFQATT, CDR2 SNEGSKA (reference sequence). This CDR3 is 15 amino acids long. V shed 6 bases and J shed 2 bases, with 18 bases lying between them. CDR3 in amino acids: CSASRGARDTDTQYF. The CDR3 region has the DNA TGCAGTGCATCGCGCGGGGCAAGGGACACAGATACGCAGTATTTT.

The chain recombines TRBV20-1 with TRBJ1-5; 11 bases agree with TRBD1. CDR3 length: 15 amino acids. Trimming took 1 base from V and 6 from J; bases not matched to a gene: 5. Germline CDR1 is DFQATT and CDR2 is SNEGSKA (reference sequence). For the CDR3, the DNA is TGCAGTGCTAGAGGAGGACAGGGGGCGGGTCAGCCCCAGCATTTT. Its protein product is CSARGGQGAGQPQHF.